This T cell receptor beta chain was captured in a study of blood T cell repertoires in COVID-19. TCRdb keeps only in-frame clones here, not all; method: immunoSEQ multiplex PCR. In the table there are about 200,000 clones, approximately 81% of which are singletons. Trimming at V came to 5 bases and at J to 5 bases, leaving 3 bases not matched to a gene. Germline V gene data show CDR1 as SQVTM and CDR2 as ANQGSEA. CDR3 length: 12 residues. Sequences were obtained from peripheral blood. The clonotype was recovered from a human donor in a cohort sampled during active COVID-19. The chain recombines TRBV29-1 with TRBJ2-4; 7 nucleotides align to TRBD2. CDR3 region: CSVRLAENIQYF. CDR3 DNA: TGCAGCGTTCGCCTAGCGGAAAACATTCAGTACTTC.